The clone carrying this T cell receptor beta chain was picked up many times. Antigen specificity is unknown. TCRdb ran MiXCR on the reads and lists one entry per CDR3 protein. Among 170,000 or so distinct CDR3 sequences, about an eighth were seen once, and the ten largest hold 27%. These data originate in a study of T cell repertoires in cytomegalovirus infection. Study-level information: Public TCR beta signatures indicated both CMV infection and matching HLA type.

V was clipped by 3 bases and J by 2 bases, with 10 bases between them. The CDR3 loop spans 15 amino acids. Germline V gene sequence: CDR1 SGHTA, CDR2 FQGNSA. Study-level results: In two of eight donors, the top clonotype was HLA-C-restricted CMV-specific.

This TCR derives from a human donor in good health (CMV status not recorded). Some clones in this sample may be carry-over from other donors' samples. V is TRBV7-2 and J is TRBJ1-4; D may be TRBD1 (5 bases). Sequencing was done on a sample of PBMCs. The CDR3 nucleotides are TGTGCCAGCAGCTTCGGGGGAACCACTAATGAAAAACTGTTTTTT. Protein sequence: CASSFGGTTNEKLFF.